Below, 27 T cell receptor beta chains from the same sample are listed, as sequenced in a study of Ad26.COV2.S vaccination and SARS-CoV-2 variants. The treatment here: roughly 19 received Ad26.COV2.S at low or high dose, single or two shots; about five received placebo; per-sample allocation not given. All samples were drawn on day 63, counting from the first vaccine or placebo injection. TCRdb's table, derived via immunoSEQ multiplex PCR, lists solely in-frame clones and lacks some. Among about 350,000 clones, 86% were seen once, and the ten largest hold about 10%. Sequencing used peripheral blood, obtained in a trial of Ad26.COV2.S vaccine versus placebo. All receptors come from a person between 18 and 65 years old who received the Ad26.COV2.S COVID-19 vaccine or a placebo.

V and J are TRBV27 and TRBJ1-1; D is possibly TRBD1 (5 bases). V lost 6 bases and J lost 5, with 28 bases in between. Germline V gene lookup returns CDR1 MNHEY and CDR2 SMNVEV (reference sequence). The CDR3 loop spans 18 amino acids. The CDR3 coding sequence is TGTGCCAGCAGCCTTCATATGGGACTCCCGAGGATAGGGACTGAAGCTTTCTTT. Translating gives CASSLHMGLPRIGTEAFF.

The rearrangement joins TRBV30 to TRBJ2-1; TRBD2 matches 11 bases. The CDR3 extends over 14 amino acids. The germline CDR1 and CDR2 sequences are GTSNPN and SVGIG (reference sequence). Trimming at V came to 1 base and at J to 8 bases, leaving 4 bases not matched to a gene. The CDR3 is CAWSDLAGGYEQFF. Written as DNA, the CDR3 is TGTGCCTGGAGTGATCTAGCGGGAGGATATGAGCAGTTCTTC.

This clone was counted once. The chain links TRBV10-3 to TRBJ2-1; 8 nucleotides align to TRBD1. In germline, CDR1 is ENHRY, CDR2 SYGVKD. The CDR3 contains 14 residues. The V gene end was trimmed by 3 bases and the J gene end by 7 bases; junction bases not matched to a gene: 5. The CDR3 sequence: CAISDHTGGNEQFF. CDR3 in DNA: TGTGCCATCAGTGACCACACAGGGGGGAATGAGCAGTTCTTC.

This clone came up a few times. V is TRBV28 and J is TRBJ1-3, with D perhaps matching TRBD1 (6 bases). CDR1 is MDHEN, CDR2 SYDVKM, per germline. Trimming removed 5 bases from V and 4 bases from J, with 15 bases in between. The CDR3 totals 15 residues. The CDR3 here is CASSNPTGGGNTIYF. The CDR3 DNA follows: TGTGCCAGCAGTAACCCGACAGGAGGGGGAAACACCATATATTTT.

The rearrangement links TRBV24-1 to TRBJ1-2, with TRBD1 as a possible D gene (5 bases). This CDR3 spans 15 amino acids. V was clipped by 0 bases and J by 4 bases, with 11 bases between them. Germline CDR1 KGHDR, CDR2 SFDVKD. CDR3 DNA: TGTGCCACCAGTGATTTGTCCGACAGTTTCTATGGCTACACCTTC. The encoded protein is CATSDLSDSFYGYTF.

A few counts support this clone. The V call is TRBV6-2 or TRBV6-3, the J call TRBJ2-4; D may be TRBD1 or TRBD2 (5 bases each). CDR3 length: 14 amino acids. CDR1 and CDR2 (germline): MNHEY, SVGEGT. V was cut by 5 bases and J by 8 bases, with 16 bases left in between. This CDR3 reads CASSPRDLRDIQYF. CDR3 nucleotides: TGTGCCAGCAGTCCCAGGGACCTAAGGGACATTCAGTACTTC.

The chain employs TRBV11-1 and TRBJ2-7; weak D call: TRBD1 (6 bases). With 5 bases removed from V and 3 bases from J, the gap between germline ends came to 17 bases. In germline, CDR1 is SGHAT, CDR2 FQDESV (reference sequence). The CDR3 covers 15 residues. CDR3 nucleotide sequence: TGTGCCAGCAGCCCCATACAGGGTAGAAGCTACGAGCAGTACTTC. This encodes CASSPIQGRSYEQYF. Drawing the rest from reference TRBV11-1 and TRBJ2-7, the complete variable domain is EAEVAQSPRYKITEKSQAVAFWCDPISGHATLYWYRQILGQGPELLVQFQDESVVDDSQLPKDRFSAERLKGVDSTLKIQPAELGDSAMYLCASSPIQGRSYEQYFGPGTRLTVT.

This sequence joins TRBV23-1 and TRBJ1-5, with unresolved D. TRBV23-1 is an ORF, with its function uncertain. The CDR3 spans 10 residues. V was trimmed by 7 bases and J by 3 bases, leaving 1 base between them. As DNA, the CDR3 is TGCGCCAGCACCAATCAGCCCCAGCATTTT. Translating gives CASTNQPQHF.

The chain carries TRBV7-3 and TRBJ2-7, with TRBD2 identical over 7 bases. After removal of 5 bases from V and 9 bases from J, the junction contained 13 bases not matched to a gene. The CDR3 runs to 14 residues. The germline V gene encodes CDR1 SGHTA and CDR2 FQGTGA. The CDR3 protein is CASSPNKWGEGQYF. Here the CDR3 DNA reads TGTGCCAGCAGCCCCAACAAGTGGGGGGAGGGGCAGTACTTC.

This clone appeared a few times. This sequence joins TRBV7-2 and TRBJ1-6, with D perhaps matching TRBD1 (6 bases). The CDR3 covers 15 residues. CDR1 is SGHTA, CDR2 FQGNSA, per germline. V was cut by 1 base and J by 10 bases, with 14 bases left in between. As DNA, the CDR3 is TGTGCCAGCAGCTTAGGTACAGGGAGAAAATCACCCCTCCACTTT. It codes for CASSLGTGRKSPLHF.

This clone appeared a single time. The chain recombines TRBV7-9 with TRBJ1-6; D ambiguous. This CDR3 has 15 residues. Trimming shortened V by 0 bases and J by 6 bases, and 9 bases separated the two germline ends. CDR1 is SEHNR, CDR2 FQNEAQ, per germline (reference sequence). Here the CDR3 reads CASSLADGGNSPLHF. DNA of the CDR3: TGTGCCAGCAGCTTAGCGGACGGAGGTAATTCACCCCTCCACTTT.

CDR3 in DNA: TGCGCCAGCAGCCGGGGACAGGGGGACACTGAAGCTTTCTTT. This translates into CASSRGQGDTEAFF. The chain employs TRBV4-3 and TRBJ1-1, with TRBD1 matching 11 bases. CDR3 length: 14 amino acids. Germline V lookup: CDR1 LGHNA, CDR2 YSLEER. V shed 4 bases and J 3 bases; nucleotides not matched to a gene: 1.

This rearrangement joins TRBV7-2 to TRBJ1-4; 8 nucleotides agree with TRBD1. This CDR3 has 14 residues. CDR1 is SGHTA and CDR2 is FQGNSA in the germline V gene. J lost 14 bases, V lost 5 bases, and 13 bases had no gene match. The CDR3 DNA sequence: TGTGCCAGCAGCCGGACAGGGAATGAAAAACTGCTGTTTTTT. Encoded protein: CASSRTGNEKLLFF.

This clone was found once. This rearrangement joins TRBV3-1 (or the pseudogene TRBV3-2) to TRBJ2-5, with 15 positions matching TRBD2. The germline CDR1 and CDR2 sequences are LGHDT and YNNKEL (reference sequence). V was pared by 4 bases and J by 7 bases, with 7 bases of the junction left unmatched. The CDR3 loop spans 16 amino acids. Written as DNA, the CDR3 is TGTGCCAGCAGCCCGGGACTAGCGGGGGGTTGGGGGACCCAGTACTTC. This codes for CASSPGLAGGWGTQYF.

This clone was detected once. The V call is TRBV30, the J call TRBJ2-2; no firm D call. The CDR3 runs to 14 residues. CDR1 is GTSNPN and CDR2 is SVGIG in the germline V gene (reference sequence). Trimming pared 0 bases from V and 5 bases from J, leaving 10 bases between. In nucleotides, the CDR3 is TGTGCCTGGAGTGTGGTCAGTGGGACCGGGGAGCTGTTTTTT. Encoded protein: CAWSVVSGTGELFF. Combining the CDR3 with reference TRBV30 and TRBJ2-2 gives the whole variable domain SQTIHQWPATLVQPVGSPLSLECTVEGTSNPNLYWYRQAAGRGLQLLFYSVGIGQISSEVPQNLSASRPQDRQFILSSKKLLLSDSGFYLCAWSVVSGTGELFFGEGSRLTVL.

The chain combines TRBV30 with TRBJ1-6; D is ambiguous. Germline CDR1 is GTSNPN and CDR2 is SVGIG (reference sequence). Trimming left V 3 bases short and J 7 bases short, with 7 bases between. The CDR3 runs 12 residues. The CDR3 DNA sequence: TGTGCCTGGAGGGCCGGAAATTCACCCCTCCACTTT. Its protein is CAWRAGNSPLHF.

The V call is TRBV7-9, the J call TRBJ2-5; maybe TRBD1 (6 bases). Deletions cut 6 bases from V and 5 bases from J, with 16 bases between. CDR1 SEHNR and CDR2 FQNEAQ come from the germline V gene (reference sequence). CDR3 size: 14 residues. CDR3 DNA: TGTGCCAGCAGTTCAAACAGGGTCGGGGAGACCCAGTACTTC. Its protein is CASSSNRVGETQYF.

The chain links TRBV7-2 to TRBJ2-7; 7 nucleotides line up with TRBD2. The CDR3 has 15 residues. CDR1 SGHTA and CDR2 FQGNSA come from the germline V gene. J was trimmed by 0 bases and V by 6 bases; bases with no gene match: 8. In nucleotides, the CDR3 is TGTGCCAGCAGTCTCCGAGGCGGGGGCTCCTACGAGCAGTACTTC. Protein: CASSLRGGGSYEQYF.

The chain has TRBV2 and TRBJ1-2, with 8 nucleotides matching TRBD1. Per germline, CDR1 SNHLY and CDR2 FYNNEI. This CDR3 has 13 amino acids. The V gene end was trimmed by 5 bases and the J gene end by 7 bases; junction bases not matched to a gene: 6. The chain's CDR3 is CASSLTGESGYTF. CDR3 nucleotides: TGTGCCAGCAGTTTGACAGGGGAATCTGGCTACACCTTC.

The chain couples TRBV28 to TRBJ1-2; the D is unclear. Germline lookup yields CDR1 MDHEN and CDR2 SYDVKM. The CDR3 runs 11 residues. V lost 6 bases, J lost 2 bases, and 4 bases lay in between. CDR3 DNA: TGTGCCAGCAGATCAAACTATGGCTACACCTTC. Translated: CASRSNYGYTF.

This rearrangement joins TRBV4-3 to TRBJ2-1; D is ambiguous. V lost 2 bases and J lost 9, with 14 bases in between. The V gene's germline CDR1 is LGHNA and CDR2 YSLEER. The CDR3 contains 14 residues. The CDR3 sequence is CASSQSRSRGEQFF. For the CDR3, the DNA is TGCGCCAGCAGCCAAAGTCGCTCGCGTGGTGAGCAGTTCTTC.

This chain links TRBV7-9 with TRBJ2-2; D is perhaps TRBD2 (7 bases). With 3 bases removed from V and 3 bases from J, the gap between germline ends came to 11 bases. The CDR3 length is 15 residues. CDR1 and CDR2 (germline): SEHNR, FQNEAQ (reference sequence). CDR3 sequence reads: CASSFGGADTGELFF. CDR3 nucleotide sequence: TGTGCCAGCAGCTTTGGGGGGGCGGACACCGGGGAGCTGTTTTTT. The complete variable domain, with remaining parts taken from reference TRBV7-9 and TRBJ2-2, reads DTGVSQNPRHKITKRGQNVTFRCDPISEHNRLYWYRQTLGQGPEFLTYFQNEAQLEKSRLLSDRFSAERPKGSFSTLEIQRTEQGDSAMYLCASSFGGADTGELFFGEGSRLTVL.

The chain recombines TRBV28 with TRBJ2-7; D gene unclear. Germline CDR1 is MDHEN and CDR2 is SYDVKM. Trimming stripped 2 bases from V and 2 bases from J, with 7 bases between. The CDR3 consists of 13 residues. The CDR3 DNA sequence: TGTGCCAGCAGTTTAGGTCTAGCCTACGAGCAGTACTTC. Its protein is CASSLGLAYEQYF.

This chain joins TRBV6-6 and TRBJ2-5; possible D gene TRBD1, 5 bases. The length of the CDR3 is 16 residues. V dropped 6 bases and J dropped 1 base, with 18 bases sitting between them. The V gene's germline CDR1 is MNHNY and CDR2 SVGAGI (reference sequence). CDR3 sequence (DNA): TGTGCCAGCAGCCCCCCTAGTGGGGCTCTCCAAGAGACCCAGTACTTC. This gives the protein CASSPPSGALQETQYF.

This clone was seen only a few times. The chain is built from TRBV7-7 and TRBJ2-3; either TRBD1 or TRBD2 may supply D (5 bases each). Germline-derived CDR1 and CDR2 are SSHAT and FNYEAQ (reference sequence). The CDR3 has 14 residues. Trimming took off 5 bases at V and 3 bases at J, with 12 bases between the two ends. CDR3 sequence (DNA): TGTGCCAGCAGCCCGACCGGGACGACAGATACGCAGTATTTT. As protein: CASSPTGTTDTQYF.

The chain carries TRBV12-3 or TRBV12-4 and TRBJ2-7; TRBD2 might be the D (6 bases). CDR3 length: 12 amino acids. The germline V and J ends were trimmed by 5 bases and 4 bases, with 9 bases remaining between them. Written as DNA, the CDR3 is TGTGCCAGCAGTGGACTAACTTACGAGCAGTACTTC. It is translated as CASSGLTYEQYF.

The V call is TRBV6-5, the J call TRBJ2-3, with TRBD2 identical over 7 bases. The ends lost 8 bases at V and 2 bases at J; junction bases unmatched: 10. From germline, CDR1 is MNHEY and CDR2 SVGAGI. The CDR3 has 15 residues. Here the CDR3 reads CASRRDYAYTDTQYF. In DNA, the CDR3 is TGTGCCAGCCGGAGGGACTACGCCTACACAGATACGCAGTATTTT.